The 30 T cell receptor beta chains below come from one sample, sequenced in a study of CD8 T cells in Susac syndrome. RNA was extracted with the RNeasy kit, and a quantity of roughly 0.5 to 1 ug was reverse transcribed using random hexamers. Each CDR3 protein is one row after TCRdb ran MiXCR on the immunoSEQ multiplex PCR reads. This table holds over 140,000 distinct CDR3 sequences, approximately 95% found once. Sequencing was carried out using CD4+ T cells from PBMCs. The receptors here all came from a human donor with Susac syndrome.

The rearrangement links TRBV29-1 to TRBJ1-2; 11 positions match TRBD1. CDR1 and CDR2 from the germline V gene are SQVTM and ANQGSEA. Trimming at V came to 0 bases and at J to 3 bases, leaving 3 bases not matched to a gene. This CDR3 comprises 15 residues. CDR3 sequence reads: CSVEDRGQGDYGYTF. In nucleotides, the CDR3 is TGCAGCGTTGAAGACAGGGGACAGGGGGACTATGGCTACACCTTC.

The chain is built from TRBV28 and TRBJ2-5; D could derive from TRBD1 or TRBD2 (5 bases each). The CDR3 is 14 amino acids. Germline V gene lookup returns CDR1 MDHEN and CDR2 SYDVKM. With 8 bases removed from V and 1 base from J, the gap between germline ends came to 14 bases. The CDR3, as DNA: TGTGCCAGCCACCGGGGCTACCTCCAAGAGACCCAGTACTTC. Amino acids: CASHRGYLQETQYF.

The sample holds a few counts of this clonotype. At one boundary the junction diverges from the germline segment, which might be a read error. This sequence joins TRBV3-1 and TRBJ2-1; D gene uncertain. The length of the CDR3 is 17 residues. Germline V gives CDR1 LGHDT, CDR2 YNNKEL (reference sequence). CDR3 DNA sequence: TGTGCCAGCAGTCAAGAATCACACTGGAGCTCCTACAATGAGCAGTTCTTC. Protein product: CASSQESHWSSYNEQFF.

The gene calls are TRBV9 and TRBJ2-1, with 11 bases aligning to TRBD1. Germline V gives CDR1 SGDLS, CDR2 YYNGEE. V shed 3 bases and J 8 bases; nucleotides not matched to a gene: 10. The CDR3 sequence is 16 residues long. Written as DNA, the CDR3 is TGTGCCAGCAGCGGGGAGCGGGACAGGGGGATCGATGAGCAGTTCTTC. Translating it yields CASSGERDRGIDEQFF.

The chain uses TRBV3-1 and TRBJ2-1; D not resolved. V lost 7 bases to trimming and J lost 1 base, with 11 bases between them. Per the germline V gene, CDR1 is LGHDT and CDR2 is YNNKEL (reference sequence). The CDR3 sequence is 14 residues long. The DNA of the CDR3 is TGTGCCAGCACCAGGACCCAGTCCTACAATGAGCAGTTCTTC. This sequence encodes CASTRTQSYNEQFF.

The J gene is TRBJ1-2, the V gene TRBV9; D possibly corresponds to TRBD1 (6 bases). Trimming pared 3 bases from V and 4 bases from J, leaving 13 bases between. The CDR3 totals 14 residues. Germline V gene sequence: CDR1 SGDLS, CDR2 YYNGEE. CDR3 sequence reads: CASSGPDRIYGYTF. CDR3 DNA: TGTGCCAGCAGCGGACCCGACAGGATCTATGGCTACACCTTC.

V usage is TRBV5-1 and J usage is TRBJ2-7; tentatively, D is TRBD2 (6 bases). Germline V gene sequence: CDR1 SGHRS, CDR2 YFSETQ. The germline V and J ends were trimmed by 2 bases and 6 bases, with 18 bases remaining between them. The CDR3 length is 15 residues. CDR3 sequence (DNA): TGCGCCAGCAGCTTTGTTGTTACCCCAGCGGGCGAGCAGTACTTC. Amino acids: CASSFVVTPAGEQYF.

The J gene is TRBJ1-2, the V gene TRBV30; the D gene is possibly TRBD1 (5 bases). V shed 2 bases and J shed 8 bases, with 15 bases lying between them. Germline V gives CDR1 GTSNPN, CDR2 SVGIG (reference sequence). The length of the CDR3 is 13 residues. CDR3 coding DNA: TGTGCCTGGAGTCCGGGACCAGGGCGAGGCTACACCTTC. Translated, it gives CAWSPGPGRGYTF.

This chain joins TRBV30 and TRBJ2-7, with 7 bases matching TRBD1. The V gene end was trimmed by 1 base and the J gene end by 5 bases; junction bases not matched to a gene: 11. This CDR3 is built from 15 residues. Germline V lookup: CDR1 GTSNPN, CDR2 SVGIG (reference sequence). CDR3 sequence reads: CAWSDRSGTADEQYF. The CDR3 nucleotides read TGTGCCTGGAGTGACCGATCCGGGACAGCCGACGAGCAGTACTTC.

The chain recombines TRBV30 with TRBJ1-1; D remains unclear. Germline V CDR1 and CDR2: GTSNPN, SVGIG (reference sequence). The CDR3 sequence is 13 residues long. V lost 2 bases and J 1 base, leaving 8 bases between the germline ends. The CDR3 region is CAWSRGRNTEAFF. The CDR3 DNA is TGTGCCTGGAGTAGAGGCAGGAACACTGAAGCTTTCTTT.

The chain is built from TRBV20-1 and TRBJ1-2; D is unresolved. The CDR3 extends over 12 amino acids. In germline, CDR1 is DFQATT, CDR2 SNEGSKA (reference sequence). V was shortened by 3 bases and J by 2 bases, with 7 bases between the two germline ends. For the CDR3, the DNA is TGCAGTGCTAGGGTATCGAACTATGGCTACACCTTC. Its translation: CSARVSNYGYTF.

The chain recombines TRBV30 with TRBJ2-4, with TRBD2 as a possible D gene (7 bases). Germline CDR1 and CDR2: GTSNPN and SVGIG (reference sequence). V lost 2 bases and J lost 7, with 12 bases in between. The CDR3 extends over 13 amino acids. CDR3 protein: CAWSRGAWNIQYF. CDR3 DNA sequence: TGTGCCTGGAGTCGGGGGGCATGGAACATTCAGTACTTC.

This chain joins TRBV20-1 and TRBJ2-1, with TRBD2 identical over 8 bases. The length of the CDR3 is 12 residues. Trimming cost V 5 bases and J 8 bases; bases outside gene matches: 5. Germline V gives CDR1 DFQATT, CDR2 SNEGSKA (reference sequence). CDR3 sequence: CSASGGRYEQFF. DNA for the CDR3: TGCAGTGCTTCGGGGGGGCGGTATGAGCAGTTCTTC.

CDR3 residues: CASRHENSPLHF. In DNA form, the CDR3 reads TGTGCCAGCCGTCACGAGAATTCACCCCTCCACTTT. This chain links TRBV27 with TRBJ1-6; no clear D gene. The CDR3 is 12 residues long. V shed 8 bases and J shed 7 bases, with 9 bases lying between them. In germline, CDR1 is MNHEY, CDR2 SMNVEV (reference sequence).

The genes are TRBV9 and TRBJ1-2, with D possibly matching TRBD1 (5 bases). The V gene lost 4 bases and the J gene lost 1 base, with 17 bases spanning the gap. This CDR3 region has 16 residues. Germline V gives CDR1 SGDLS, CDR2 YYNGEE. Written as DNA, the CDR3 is TGTGCCAGCAGCCCAGTCACAGGCTGGAATAACTATGGCTACACCTTC. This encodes CASSPVTGWNNYGYTF.

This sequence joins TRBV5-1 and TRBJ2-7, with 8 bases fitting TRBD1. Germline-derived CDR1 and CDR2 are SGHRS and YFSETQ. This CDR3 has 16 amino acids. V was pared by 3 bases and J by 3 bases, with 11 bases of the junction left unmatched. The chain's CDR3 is CASSWAVAGGGYEQYF. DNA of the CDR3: TGCGCCAGCAGCTGGGCCGTGGCAGGGGGCGGCTACGAGCAGTACTTC.

CDR3 amino acids: CASSLEMGISEAFF. DNA for the CDR3: TGTGCCAGCAGCTTAGAAATGGGGATCTCTGAAGCTTTCTTT. The rearrangement links TRBV7-9 to TRBJ1-1, with D unresolved. Trimming shortened V by 1 base and J by 6 bases, and 12 bases separated the two germline ends. Germline V lookup: CDR1 SEHNR, CDR2 FQNEAQ (reference sequence). This CDR3 is built from 14 residues.

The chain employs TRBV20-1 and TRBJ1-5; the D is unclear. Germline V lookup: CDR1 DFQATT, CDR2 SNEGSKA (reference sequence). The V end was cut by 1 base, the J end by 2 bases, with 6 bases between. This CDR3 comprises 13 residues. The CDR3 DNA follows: TGCAGTGCTAGAGCTAGCGGCAATCAGCCCCAGCATTTT. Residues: CSARASGNQPQHF.

CDR3 coding DNA: TGCAGTGCCGACGGAATGGGACAGGGAGGCTACACCTTC. It encodes CSADGMGQGGYTF. This sequence joins TRBV20-1 and TRBJ1-2, with 9 positions matching TRBD1. Germline V CDR1 and CDR2: DFQATT, SNEGSKA (reference sequence). Trimming at V came to 6 bases and at J to 8 bases, leaving 10 bases not matched to a gene. The CDR3 spans 13 residues.

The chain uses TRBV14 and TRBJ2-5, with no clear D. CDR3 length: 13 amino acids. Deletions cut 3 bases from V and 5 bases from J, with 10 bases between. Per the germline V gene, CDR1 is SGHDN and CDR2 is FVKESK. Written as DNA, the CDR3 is TGTGCCAGCAGCCATTACGCCCGGGAGACCCAGTACTTC. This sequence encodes CASSHYARETQYF.

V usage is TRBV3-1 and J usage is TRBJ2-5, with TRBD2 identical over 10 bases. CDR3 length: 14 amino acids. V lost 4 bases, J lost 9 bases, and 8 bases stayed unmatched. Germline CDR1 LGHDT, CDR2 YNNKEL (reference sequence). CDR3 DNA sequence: TGTGCCAGCAGCCCGTTAGCGGGAGGATCCCCCCAGTACTTC. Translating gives CASSPLAGGSPQYF.

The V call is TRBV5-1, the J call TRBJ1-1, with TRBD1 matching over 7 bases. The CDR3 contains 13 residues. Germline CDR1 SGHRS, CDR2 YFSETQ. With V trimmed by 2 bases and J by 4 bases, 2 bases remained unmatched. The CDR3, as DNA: TGCGCCAGCAGCTTTGACAGGGCCACTGAAGCTTTCTTT. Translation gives CASSFDRATEAFF.

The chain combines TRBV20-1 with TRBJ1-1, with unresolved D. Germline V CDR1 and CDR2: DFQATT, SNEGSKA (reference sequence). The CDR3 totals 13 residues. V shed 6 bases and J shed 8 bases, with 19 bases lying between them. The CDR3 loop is CSARGGVGREAFF. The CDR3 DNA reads TGCAGTGCCCGTGGTGGGGTCGGACGGGAAGCTTTCTTT.

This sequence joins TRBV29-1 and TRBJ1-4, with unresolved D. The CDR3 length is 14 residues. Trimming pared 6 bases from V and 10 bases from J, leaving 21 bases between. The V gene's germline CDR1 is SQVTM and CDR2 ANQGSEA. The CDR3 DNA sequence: TGCAGCGTCGGCCGAACAGCCTCTGAGGGAAAACTGTTTTTT. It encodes CSVGRTASEGKLFF. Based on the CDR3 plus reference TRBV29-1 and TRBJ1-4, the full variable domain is SAVISQKPSRDICQRGTSLTIQCQVDSQVTMMFWYRQQPGQSLTLIATANQGSEATYESGFVIDKFPISRPNLTFSTLTVSNMSPEDSSIYLCSVGRTASEGKLFFGSGTQLSVL.

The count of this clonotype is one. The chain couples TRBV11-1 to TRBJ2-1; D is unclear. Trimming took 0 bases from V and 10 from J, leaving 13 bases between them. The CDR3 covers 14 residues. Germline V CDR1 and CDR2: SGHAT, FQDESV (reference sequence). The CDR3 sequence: CASSLALAHEEQFF. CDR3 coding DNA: TGTGCCAGCAGCTTAGCGCTGGCACATGAGGAGCAGTTCTTC.

The CDR3 DNA is TGTGCCAGCGGAAGAACCGGGACCTCCTACGAGCAGTACTTC. Its translation is CASGRTGTSYEQYF. The chain joins TRBV28 to TRBJ2-7, with D possibly called TRBD1 or TRBD2 (5 bases each). With 8 bases removed from V and 0 bases from J, the gap between germline ends came to 14 bases. The germline V gene encodes CDR1 MDHEN and CDR2 SYDVKM. The CDR3 has 14 amino acids.

CDR3 sequence (DNA): TGTGCCACCAGTGACACGAGCAGAACTAGATCGGGGAACAATGAGCAGTTCTTC. This gives the protein CATSDTSRTRSGNNEQFF. This chain connects TRBV24-1 to TRBJ2-1, with D possibly TRBD2 on 5 matching bases. V shed 4 bases and J shed 5 bases, with 23 bases lying between them. Germline V CDR1 and CDR2: KGHDR, SFDVKD. This CDR3 has 18 residues.

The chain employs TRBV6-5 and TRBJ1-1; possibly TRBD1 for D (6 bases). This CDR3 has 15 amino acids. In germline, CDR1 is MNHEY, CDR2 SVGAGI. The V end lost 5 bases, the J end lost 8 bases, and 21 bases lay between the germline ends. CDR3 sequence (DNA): TGTGCCAGCAGTCTTGGTAGGACAGCTCTATCAGAAGCTTTCTTT. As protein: CASSLGRTALSEAFF.

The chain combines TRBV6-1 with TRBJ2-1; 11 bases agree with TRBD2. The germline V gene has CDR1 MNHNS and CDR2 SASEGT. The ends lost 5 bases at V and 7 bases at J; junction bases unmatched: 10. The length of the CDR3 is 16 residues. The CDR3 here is CASSTPSGRSNNEQFF. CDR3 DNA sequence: TGTGCCAGCAGTACCCCTAGCGGGAGGAGCAATAATGAGCAGTTCTTC.

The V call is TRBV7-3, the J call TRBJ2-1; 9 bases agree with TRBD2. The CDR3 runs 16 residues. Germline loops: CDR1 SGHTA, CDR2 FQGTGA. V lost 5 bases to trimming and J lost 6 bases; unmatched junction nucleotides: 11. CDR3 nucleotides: TGTGCCAGCAGCGCAGGTTCCGGGACTAGCCGCAATGAGCAGTTCTTC. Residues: CASSAGSGTSRNEQFF. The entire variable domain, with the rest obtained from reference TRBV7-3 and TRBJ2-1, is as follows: GAGVSQTPSNKVTEKGKYVELRCDPISGHTALYWYRQSLGQGPEFLIYFQGTGAADDSGLPNDRFFAVRPEGSVSTLKIQRTERGDSAVYLCASSAGSGTSRNEQFFGPGTRLTVL.